Listed here are 32 T cell receptor beta chains from one sample, sequenced in a study of siplizumab effects on memory and regulatory T cells. Only in-frame clones appear in the TCRdb table, and some are missing; sequencing was by immunoSEQ multiplex PCR. Of around 58,000 clones listed, 83% were seen once; the top ten hold more than 3.5%. The sample was memory CD4+ T cells sorted from blood. The receptor set was obtained from a human donor in good health.

The chain has TRBV19 and TRBJ1-5; D is unclear. CDR1 and CDR2 from the germline V gene are LNHDA and SQIVND (reference sequence). The V end was cut by 4 bases, the J end by 6 bases, with 10 bases between. There are 13 residues in the CDR3. CDR3 DNA sequence: TGTGCCAGTAGTAATACGTCCCTTCAGCCCCAGCATTTT. Its protein product is CASSNTSLQPQHF.

The chain joins TRBV6-5 to TRBJ1-2; TRBD1 matches at 11 bases. V shed 7 bases, J shed 8 bases, and the junction held 12 bases outside the gene matches. The germline V gene encodes CDR1 MNHEY and CDR2 SVGAGI. The CDR3 covers 15 residues. CDR3 region: CASTMGRTGGAGYTF. CDR3 coding DNA: TGTGCCAGCACCATGGGAAGGACAGGGGGCGCCGGCTACACCTTC.

This sequence joins TRBV6-1 and TRBJ2-7; 9 bases map to TRBD1. Looked up from germline, CDR1 is MNHNS and CDR2 is SASEGT. CDR3 length equals 14 residues. V lost 8 bases and J lost 2; bases outside the gene matches: 7. CDR3 in DNA: TGTGCCAGCGACCGGGACAGGGCAACCTACGAGCAGTACTTC. Its translation: CASDRDRATYEQYF.

V gene TRBV18 combines with J gene TRBJ1-2; 10 nucleotides align to TRBD1. The CDR3 has 14 amino acids. V lost 4 bases to trimming and J lost 7 bases; unmatched junction nucleotides: 6. Germline V gene sequence: CDR1 KGHSH, CDR2 LQKENI. The CDR3 DNA follows: TGTGCCAGCTCACAAGGGACAGGGGCTCCTGGCTACACCTTC. This gives the protein CASSQGTGAPGYTF.

A few counts support this clone. The chain is built from TRBV19 and TRBJ1-2; no clear D. Germline V gene lookup returns CDR1 LNHDA and CDR2 SQIVND (reference sequence). This CDR3 is built from 15 residues. V was cut by 10 bases and J by 6 bases, with 24 bases left in between. CDR3 nucleotide sequence: TGTGCCACCTTACCGGAGGGAGGAGGGTATGATGGCTACACCTTC. Translated, it gives CATLPEGGGYDGYTF.

This clone was recorded a few times. The CDR3 reads CASSLTSGSRETQYF. In DNA form, the CDR3 reads TGCGCCAGCAGCTTAACCAGCGGGAGCCGTGAGACCCAGTACTTC. The chain joins TRBV5-1 to TRBJ2-5, with 8 bases fitting TRBD2. Germline V gene lookup returns CDR1 SGHRS and CDR2 YFSETQ. Unmatched junction bases numbered 8, after V lost 2 bases and J lost 5 bases. CDR3 size: 15 residues.

The CDR3: CASRGLAGGLNYEQYF. The CDR3, as DNA: TGTGCCAGCAGAGGACTAGCGGGAGGCTTGAACTACGAGCAGTACTTC. The gene calls are TRBV2 and TRBJ2-7; 14 positions match TRBD2. CDR1 is SNHLY and CDR2 is FYNNEI in the germline V gene. Trimming removed 6 bases from V and 3 bases from J; junction bases left unmatched: 7. The CDR3 has 16 amino acids.

The chain carries TRBV19 and TRBJ2-1, with 8 bases lining up with TRBD2. The trim removed 3 bases at V and 4 bases at J, leaving 8 bases unmatched. This CDR3 spans 16 amino acids. The germline V gene encodes CDR1 LNHDA and CDR2 SQIVND (reference sequence). The DNA for the CDR3 is TGTGCCAGTAGTATGGGACTAGACGGCCAATACAATGAGCAGTTCTTC. Its protein product is CASSMGLDGQYNEQFF. Full variable domain (missing parts from reference TRBV19 and TRBJ2-1): DGGITQSPKYLFRKEGQNVTLSCEQNLNHDAMYWYRQDPGQGLRLIYYSQIVNDFQKGDIAEGYSVSREKKESFPLTVTSAQKNPTAFYLCASSMGLDGQYNEQFFGPGTRLTVL.

V and J are TRBV7-9 and TRBJ2-2; TRBD1 agrees at 9 bases. V was pared by 5 bases and J by 5 bases, with 9 bases of the junction left unmatched. Germline V CDR1 and CDR2: SEHNR, FQNEAQ (reference sequence). CDR3 size: 16 residues. This CDR3 reads CASSLPGQGWTGELFF. CDR3 DNA sequence: TGTGCCAGCAGCCTGCCGGGACAGGGATGGACCGGGGAGCTGTTTTTT.

A few counts support this clone. The sample holds other DNA sequences that translate to the same CDR3. The chain couples TRBV14 to TRBJ2-3; perhaps TRBD1 as D (5 bases). The germline V gene has CDR1 SGHDN and CDR2 FVKESK. The CDR3 extends over 17 amino acids. V was pared by 0 bases and J by 6 bases, with 19 bases between. CDR3 nucleotide sequence: TGTGCCAGCAGCCAAGATCTAGGATATGGGGCACGGGATACGCAGTATTTT. This sequence encodes CASSQDLGYGARDTQYF.

In DNA, the CDR3 is TGCGCCAGCAGCCAAGACTCGGACAGGCGGTATGAGCAGTTCTTC. The encoded protein is CASSQDSDRRYEQFF. The chain recombines TRBV4-1 with TRBJ2-1; 7 bases align to TRBD1. V lost 0 bases to trimming and J lost 8 bases; unmatched junction nucleotides: 7. Germline V CDR1 and CDR2: MGHRA, YSYEKL. The CDR3 is 15 amino acids.

V usage is TRBV5-4 and J usage is TRBJ1-4, with D possibly being TRBD1 (6 bases). CDR3 length: 15 amino acids. V lost 4 bases, J lost 4 bases, and 14 bases lay in between. The germline V gene has CDR1 SGHNT and CDR2 YYREEE (reference sequence). The CDR3 sequence: CASSPNRALNEKLFF. The CDR3 coding sequence is TGTGCCAGCAGCCCTAACAGGGCCCTTAATGAAAAACTGTTTTTT. Supplemented by reference TRBV5-4 and TRBJ1-4, the full variable domain reads ETGVTQSPTHLIKTRGQQVTLRCSSQSGHNTVSWYQQALGQGPQFIFQYYREEENGRGNFPPRFSGLQFPNYSSELNVNALELDDSALYLCASSPNRALNEKLFFGSGTQLSVL.

The CDR3 loop is CASTPGLADTYEQYF. The CDR3 DNA sequence: TGTGCCAGCACACCCGGACTAGCGGATACCTACGAGCAGTACTTC. The chain employs TRBV5-6 and TRBJ2-7; 10 bases agree with TRBD2. With V trimmed by 6 bases and J by 2 bases, 8 bases remained unmatched. This CDR3 spans 15 amino acids. Germline V gene lookup returns CDR1 SGHDT and CDR2 YYEEEE.

Concerning this clone: Different DNA sequences within this sample yield the same CDR3. This rearrangement joins TRBV6-1 to TRBJ1-1, with D tentatively TRBD1 (5 bases). Trimming shortened V by 2 bases and J by 4 bases, and 5 bases separated the two germline ends. The CDR3 spans 12 residues. Germline CDR1 and CDR2: MNHNS and SASEGT. In DNA form, the CDR3 reads TGTGCCAGCAGTGAAAGGGGCACTGAAGCTTTCTTT. It codes for CASSERGTEAFF.

The J gene is TRBJ2-5, the V gene TRBV11-2; tentative D call: TRBD1 (6 bases). V was clipped by 7 bases and J by 5 bases, with 20 bases between them. Germline V CDR1 and CDR2: SGHAT, FQNNGV. The CDR3 covers 15 residues. This CDR3 reads CASTPGAGDRETQYF. The CDR3 DNA follows: TGTGCCAGCACCCCCGGGGCAGGGGATAGGGAGACCCAGTACTTC.

The chain couples TRBV5-1 to TRBJ1-4; the match to TRBD1 covers 7 bases. V was pared by 3 bases and J by 1 base, with 3 bases of the junction left unmatched. The CDR3 loop spans 15 amino acids. The germline CDR1 and CDR2 sequences are SGHRS and YFSETQ. The CDR3 region has the DNA TGCGCCAGCAGCTCAAACAGGGGAACTAATGAAAAACTGTTTTTT. This codes for CASSSNRGTNEKLFF.

The rearrangement links TRBV7-2 to TRBJ2-5; a weak D match, TRBD2 (5 bases). The CDR3 totals 11 residues. Germline CDR1 reads SGHTA; CDR2 reads FQGNSA. Trimming pared 1 base from V and 13 bases from J, leaving 10 bases between. CDR3 DNA: TGTGCCAGCAGCTTAGTCCGGAGGCCGTACTTC. Amino acid sequence: CASSLVRRPYF.

J is TRBJ2-5 and V is TRBV29-1; 7 bases map to TRBD2. This CDR3 is built from 13 residues. Germline lookup yields CDR1 SQVTM and CDR2 ANQGSEA. Trimming took 5 bases from V and 4 from J; bases not matched to a gene: 7. In DNA form, the CDR3 reads TGCAGCGTTACCGAGCGGGAAGGAGAGACCCAGTACTTC. It yields the protein CSVTEREGETQYF.

This chain joins TRBV11-2 and TRBJ2-3; D remains ambiguous. Per germline, CDR1 SGHAT and CDR2 FQNNGV. The CDR3 sequence is 14 residues long. V shed 7 bases and J shed 0 bases, with 11 bases lying between them. CDR3 in DNA: TGTGCCAGCACCCTGTTCCCTAGCACAGATACGCAGTATTTT. Translating gives CASTLFPSTDTQYF.

The chain is built from TRBV7-6 and TRBJ1-1, with D tentatively TRBD1 (6 bases). The CDR3 contains 15 residues. Germline assignment: CDR1 SGHVS and CDR2 FNYEAQ. V gave up 1 base and J gave up 4 bases, with 13 bases separating them. The CDR3 DNA follows: TGTGCCAGCAGCTTAGTAACAGGGTTAGTCACTGAAGCTTTCTTT. It translates to CASSLVTGLVTEAFF. Supplemented by reference TRBV7-6 and TRBJ1-1, the full variable domain reads GAGVSQSPRYKVTKRGQDVALRCDPISGHVSLYWYRQALGQGPEFLTYFNYEAQQDKSGLPNDRFSAERPEGSISTLTIQRTEQRDSAMYRCASSLVTGLVTEAFFGQGTRLTVV.

The rearrangement links TRBV7-9 to TRBJ2-5; TRBD2 aligns across 8 bases. The DNA matches TRBJ2-7 better at its end, which makes the J call doubtful. The CDR3 is made up of 15 amino acids. Germline CDR1 SEHNR, CDR2 FQNEAQ (reference sequence). CDR3 nucleotide sequence: TGTGCCAGCAGCTTAGTCAGCGGGAGAACCTACGAGCAGTACTTC. Its translation is CASSLVSGRTYEQYF.

V is TRBV20-1 and J is TRBJ1-1; 8 bases fit TRBD1. The germline V gene has CDR1 DFQATT and CDR2 SNEGSKA (reference sequence). CDR3 length equals 11 residues. Germline trimming cut 4 bases from V and 9 bases from J; bases unmatched to any gene: 4. CDR3 coding DNA: TGCAGTGCTATCGGGACAGGTCAAGCTTTCTTT. Translated, it gives CSAIGTGQAFF.

The chain employs TRBV2 and TRBJ2-1; 7 bases map to TRBD1. Germline loops: CDR1 SNHLY, CDR2 FYNNEI. CDR3 size: 14 residues. The J segment lost 6 bases and the V segment lost 7 bases, leaving 9 bases of the junction unmatched. The CDR3 region has the DNA TGTGCCAGCACCAGACAGGGAACGGGCAATGAGCAGTTCTTC. Translating it yields CASTRQGTGNEQFF.

The chain uses TRBV7-6 and TRBJ2-2; D possibly matches TRBD1 or TRBD2 (5 bases each). The CDR3 has 14 residues. Looked up from germline, CDR1 is SGHVS and CDR2 is FNYEAQ. V lost 1 base and J lost 6, with 9 bases in between. The CDR3 spells CASSLGGTAGELFF. CDR3 DNA: TGTGCCAGCAGCTTAGGAGGGACGGCCGGGGAGCTGTTTTTT.

The chain employs TRBV27 and TRBJ1-1; 8 nucleotides match TRBD1. The germline CDR1 and CDR2 sequences are MNHEY and SMNVEV (reference sequence). This CDR3 has 15 amino acids. Trimming cost V 1 base and J 1 base; bases outside gene matches: 2. The CDR3 DNA follows: TGTGCCAGCAGTTTATACAGGGGGGGGAACACTGAAGCTTTCTTT. Protein: CASSLYRGGNTEAFF.

The rearrangement links TRBV5-1 to TRBJ1-6; 7 positions match TRBD1. CDR1 and CDR2 (germline): SGHRS, YFSETQ. With V trimmed by 2 bases and J by 7 bases, 9 bases remained unmatched. There are 16 residues in the CDR3. The CDR3, as DNA: TGCGCCAGCAGCTTCGGGACAGCGGCGGGGAATTCACCCCTCCACTTT. It translates to CASSFGTAAGNSPLHF.

The chain recombines TRBV4-2 with TRBJ2-1, with D perhaps matching TRBD2 (5 bases). This CDR3 spans 15 amino acids. Germline V gene sequence: CDR1 LGHNA, CDR2 YNFKEQ. Trimming took off 1 base at V and 0 bases at J, with 7 bases between the two ends. CDR3 amino acids: CASSQGTDSYNEQFF. CDR3 DNA: TGTGCCAGCAGCCAAGGGACTGACTCCTACAATGAGCAGTTCTTC.

This clone has a handful of counts. The chain recombines TRBV7-7 with TRBJ2-2, with no clear D. This CDR3 is built from 13 residues. Germline CDR1 reads SSHAT; CDR2 reads FNYEAQ (reference sequence). V was pared by 5 bases and J by 2 bases, with 6 bases between. CDR3 nucleotides: TGTGCCAGCAGCATAGTAAACACCGGGGAGCTGTTTTTT. Protein sequence: CASSIVNTGELFF.

The sample holds a few counts of this clone. The chain combines TRBV7-9 with TRBJ1-3; D uncertain. V lost 3 bases to trimming and J lost 0 bases, with 18 bases between them. Per germline, CDR1 SEHNR and CDR2 FQNEAQ (reference sequence). The CDR3 covers 18 residues. The CDR3 spells CASSFGLRTLISGNTIYF. The DNA of the CDR3 is TGTGCCAGCAGCTTTGGACTACGGACGCTTATCTCTGGAAACACCATATATTTT.

This clone occurred once. The J gene is TRBJ2-4, the V gene TRBV19, with no clear D. V was shortened by 7 bases and J by 1 base, with 8 bases between the two germline ends. Germline V gene sequence: CDR1 LNHDA, CDR2 SQIVND (reference sequence). The CDR3 has 13 amino acids. Here the CDR3 reads CASIGRAKNIQYF. In nucleotides, the CDR3 is TGTGCCAGTATAGGAAGGGCCAAAAACATTCAGTACTTC.

This clone was recorded a few times. This chain connects TRBV13 to TRBJ2-7; the D is unclear. Trimming removed 2 bases from V and 2 bases from J, with 4 bases in between. This CDR3 is 12 amino acids long. In germline, CDR1 is PRHDT, CDR2 FYEKMQ (reference sequence). In DNA, the CDR3 is TGTGCCAGCAGCTTAATGGCCTACGAGCAGTACTTC. This sequence encodes CASSLMAYEQYF. The variable domain in full, with the rest retrieved from reference TRBV13 and TRBJ2-7, is AAGVIQSPRHLIKEKRETATLKCYPIPRHDTVYWYQQGPGQDPQFLISFYEKMQSDKGSIPDRFSAQQFSDYHSELNMSSLELGDSALYFCASSLMAYEQYFGPGTRLTVT.

The chain carries TRBV4-2 and TRBJ1-4; perhaps TRBD1 as D (6 bases). Per germline, CDR1 LGHNA and CDR2 YNFKEQ. Trimming removed 0 bases from V and 6 bases from J, with 14 bases in between. The CDR3 loop spans 16 amino acids. This CDR3 reads CASSQEARGGDEKLFF. In DNA, the CDR3 is TGTGCCAGCAGCCAAGAGGCCAGGGGCGGTGATGAAAAACTGTTTTTT.